This T cell receptor beta chain was sequenced for a study of post-analysis software for immune sequencing data. As for the study in general: Patients with relapsing-remitting, secondary progressive and progressive-relapsing multiple sclerosis courses were all represented. Whole-study results and caveats: Controls' normalized Chao1 diversity significantly exceeded that of multiple sclerosis patients. Samples made in the same batch grouped tightly together by F measure. With TRBV5-6, TRBV5-1 and TRBV20-1 included, about five TRBV segments were more frequent in patients than in controls.

Unique molecular identifiers were built into the TCR beta cDNA libraries. TCRdb called the PCR reads again in MiXCR, with one record for every CDR3 protein. The sample has 600,000 to 750,000 distinct CDR3 sequences; approximately 60% are singletons. The V end was cut by 1 base, the J end by 6 bases, with 13 bases between. Germline lookup yields CDR1 LNHNV and CDR2 YYDKDF (reference sequence). The CDR3 length is 15 residues. This clonotype was observed once. Its antigen is not known. The sample was blood. This sequence originates from a girl aged 2 to 10 with multiple sclerosis. The chain joins TRBV15 to TRBJ2-1, with a possible D match to TRBD2 (5 bases). The CDR3 DNA is TGTGCCACCAGCAGAGCGGGGAGAGCGGCCAATGAGCAGTTCTTC. Translated, it gives CATSRAGRAANEQFF.